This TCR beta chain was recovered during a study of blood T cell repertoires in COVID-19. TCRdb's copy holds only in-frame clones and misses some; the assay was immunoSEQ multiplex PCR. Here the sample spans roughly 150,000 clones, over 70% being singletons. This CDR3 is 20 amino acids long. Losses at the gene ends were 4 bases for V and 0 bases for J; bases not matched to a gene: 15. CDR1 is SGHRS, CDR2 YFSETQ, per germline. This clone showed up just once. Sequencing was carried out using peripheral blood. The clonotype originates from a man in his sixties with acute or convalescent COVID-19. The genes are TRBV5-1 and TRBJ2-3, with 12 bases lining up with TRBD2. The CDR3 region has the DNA TGCGCCAGCAGCGGGAGACGACTAGCGGGAGCTGGGAGGAGCACAGATACGCAGTATTTT. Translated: CASSGRRLAGAGRSTDTQYF.